A selection of T cell receptor beta chains follows, all from one sample in a study of CD8 T cells in Susac syndrome. One entry per CDR3 protein results from TCRdb running MiXCR on the immunoSEQ multiplex PCR reads. The data show over 300,000 distinct CDR3 sequences, around 90% seen once. The material sequenced was CD4+ T cells from PBMCs. Receptors originate from a human donor with multiple sclerosis. The CDR3 runs from the conserved cysteine through the conserved F or W. The D gene is left open where the match is weak. Size is omitted from some rows. Given values are once, few, many or a class for expanded clones.

D	V	size	J	CDR3	DNA
NA	TRBV3-1	NA	TRBJ1-2	CASSQDYRNFYGYTF	TGTGCCAGCAGCCAAGATTATAGGAACTTCTATGGCTACACCTTC
NA	TRBV19	once	TRBJ2-3	CASSTTNTYTQYF	TGTGCCAGTAGTACCACGAATACCTATACGCAGTATTTT
TRBD1	TRBV3-1	NA	TRBJ1-2	CASSQGTGGGYTF	TGTGCCAGCAGCCAAGGGACAGGGGGCGGCTACACCTTC
NA	TRBV19	NA	TRBJ1-5	CASTLLFVGGSNQPQHF	TGTGCCAGTACCCTCCTGTTCGTCGGGGGGAGCAATCAGCCCCAGCATTTT
NA	TRBV6-5	NA	TRBJ1-5	CASSYSMSQPQHF	TGTGCCAGCAGTTACTCGATGAGTCAGCCCCAGCATTTT
NA	TRBV9	NA	TRBJ1-3	CASSVTTGNTIYF	TGTGCCAGCAGCGTGACCACAGGAAACACCATATATTTT
TRBD1	TRBV14	NA	TRBJ2-7	CASSRDRAVEQYF	TGTGCCAGCAGCCGGGACAGGGCGGTCGAGCAGTACTTC
NA	TRBV7-2	NA	TRBJ1-1	CASSFSVNTEAFF	TGTGCCAGCAGCTTCAGCGTAAACACTGAAGCTTTCTTT
NA	TRBV7-9	NA	TRBJ2-5	CASSLSPTRETQYF	TGTGCCAGCAGCTTGTCCCCCACTCGCGAGACCCAGTACTTC
NA	TRBV27	NA	TRBJ1-4	CASSLNLGAGEKLFF	TGTGCCAGCAGTTTAAATTTGGGGGCCGGTGAAAAACTGTTTTTT
NA	TRBV5-4	NA	TRBJ1-1	CASSLGVRGGEAFF	TGTGCCAGCAGCTTGGGGGTGCGGGGAGGAGAAGCTTTCTTT
TRBD2	TRBV7-9	NA	TRBJ2-3	CASSNSGSTDTQYF	TGTGCCAGCAGCAATAGCGGGAGCACAGATACGCAGTATTTT
NA	TRBV29-1	NA	TRBJ1-4	CSVGSGEKLFF	TGCAGCGTAGGCTCGGGAGAAAAACTGTTTTTT
NA	TRBV7-3	NA	TRBJ1-2	CASSLNRVSPAGGYTF	TGTGCCAGCAGCTTAAACAGGGTCAGCCCTGCGGGAGGCTACACCTTC
NA	TRBV6-5	NA	TRBJ2-3	CASSWGSSTDTQYF	TGTGCCAGCAGTTGGGGCAGTAGCACAGATACGCAGTATTTT
NA	TRBV18	NA	TRBJ2-3	CASSPLAGRRTDTQYF	TGTGCCAGCTCACCACTGGCGGGACGACGCACAGATACGCAGTATTTT
TRBD1	TRBV3-1	once	TRBJ2-1	CASSQGGGQGGDEQFF	TGTGCCAGCAGCCAAGGCGGGGGACAGGGGGGGGATGAGCAGTTCTTC